These 21 T cell receptor beta chains came from one sample sequenced in a study of blood T cells in healthy people across ages. A second PCR, run for about 7 to 11 cycles, used a sample-barcoded 5' primer plus a J-beta primer mix. From the 5' RACE reads, TCRdb called clonotypes with MiXCR, one entry per CDR3 protein. Here the sample spans 800,000 or so distinct CDR3 sequences, 35% to 60% being singletons. The sequenced material came from blood. The receptors originated from a man aged 80 or over in good health.

The chain joins TRBV29-1 to TRBJ2-7; possibly TRBD2 for D (5 bases). V shed 6 bases and J shed 3 bases, with 12 bases lying between them. The CDR3 is made up of 12 amino acids. Germline loops: CDR1 SQVTM, CDR2 ANQGSEA. CDR3 nucleotide sequence: TGCAGCGTCGAAACTAGGGACTACGAGCAGTACTTC. This gives the protein CSVETRDYEQYF.

The rearrangement links TRBV18 to TRBJ1-1; D is perhaps TRBD1 (5 bases). The CDR3 has 14 residues. V was clipped by 2 bases and J by 10 bases, with 17 bases between them. In germline, CDR1 is KGHSH, CDR2 LQKENI. The CDR3 spells CASSPGTGGLGAFF. CDR3 nucleotide sequence: TGTGCCAGCTCACCAGGGACGGGGGGATTAGGAGCTTTCTTT. Full variable domain (remainder filled in from reference TRBV18 and TRBJ1-1): NAGVMQNPRHLVRRRGQEARLRCSPMKGHSHVYWYRQLPEEGLKFMVYLQKENIIDESGMPKERFSAEFPKEGPSILRIQQVVRGDSAAYFCASSPGTGGLGAFFGQGTRLTVV.

Remarks on this clonotype: A junction end diverges from the germline sequence, so it may reflect a read error. This rearrangement joins TRBV9 to TRBJ2-3, with D uncertain. There are 17 residues in the CDR3. Germline-derived CDR1 and CDR2 are SGDLS and YYNGEE. CDR3 sequence: CVSSVVSYLNTTDTQYF. The CDR3 nucleotides read TGTGTCAGCAGCGTAGTTTCCTATCTGAATACTACAGATACGCAGTATTTT.

This clonotype was seen at least ten times. This sequence joins TRBV12-3 or TRBV12-4 and TRBJ2-5; tentatively, D is TRBD2 (6 bases). The CDR3 has 17 residues. Trimming cost V 5 bases and J 1 base, with 20 bases left between them. The CDR3 coding sequence is TGTGCCAGCAGTCGCCGCAGGGCCGGGAGAGTCCAAGAGACCCAGTACTTC. The encoded protein is CASSRRRAGRVQETQYF.

The chain combines TRBV20-1 with TRBJ2-3, with 14 bases that match TRBD2. Per germline, CDR1 DFQATT and CDR2 SNEGSKA (reference sequence). The CDR3 spans 16 residues. V lost 3 bases, J lost 3 bases, and 5 bases stayed unmatched. CDR3: CSASKGLAGATDTQYF. CDR3 coding DNA: TGCAGTGCTAGTAAGGGACTAGCGGGAGCTACAGATACGCAGTATTTT.

This clonotype was counted between two and nine times. The rearrangement joins TRBV7-9 to TRBJ2-3; no firm D call. Trimming took off 3 bases at V and 5 bases at J, with 15 bases between the two ends. The CDR3 has 15 amino acids. Germline V lookup: CDR1 SEHNR, CDR2 FQNEAQ (reference sequence). The CDR3 reads CASSFPTPGGDTQYF. CDR3 DNA: TGTGCCAGCAGCTTCCCCACTCCGGGTGGAGATACGCAGTATTTT. The full variable domain, completed using reference TRBV7-9 and TRBJ2-3, is DTGVSQNPRHKITKRGQNVTFRCDPISEHNRLYWYRQTLGQGPEFLTYFQNEAQLEKSRLLSDRFSAERPKGSFSTLEIQRTEQGDSAMYLCASSFPTPGGDTQYFGPGTRLTVL.

CDR3 loop: CASSKVQGAGHEQYF. DNA of the CDR3: TGTGCCAGCAGCAAAGTACAGGGGGCGGGCCACGAGCAGTACTTC. The V gene is TRBV21-1, the J gene TRBJ2-4; the table's D call, TRBD1, was not checked against the DNA. The J call may not be correct, given that the DNA end is closer to TRBJ2-7. TRBV21-1 is annotated as a pseudogene. The CDR3 is 15 residues long.

The J gene is TRBJ1-4, the V gene TRBV6-6; D possibly corresponds to TRBD1 (5 bases). Germline-derived CDR1 and CDR2 are MNHNY and SVGAGI (reference sequence). V shed 7 bases and J shed 7 bases, with 16 bases lying between them. CDR3 length equals 14 residues. The CDR3 DNA reads TGTGCCAGCACCCAGGCCGGGGGTGGTGAAAAACTGTTTTTT. This translates into CASTQAGGGEKLFF.

The chain links TRBV20-1 to TRBJ1-5; 7 bases fit TRBD1. Looked up from germline, CDR1 is DFQATT and CDR2 is SNEGSKA (reference sequence). The trim removed 0 bases at V and 2 bases at J, leaving 4 bases unmatched. This CDR3 has 15 amino acids. CDR3: CSARDPGQGNQPQHF. DNA for the CDR3: TGCAGTGCTAGAGACCCCGGACAGGGCAATCAGCCCCAGCATTTT.

The V call is TRBV21-1, the J call TRBJ2-7. TRBV21-1 is tagged as a pseudogene. This CDR3 comprises 14 residues. This CDR3 reads CASSKVDGYYEQYF. CDR3 sequence (DNA): TGTGCCAGCAGCAAAGTTGACGGTTACTACGAGCAGTACTTC.

This clonotype occurred a few times. A read error may be the cause here, since a much bigger clone is one base away. The rearrangement uses TRBV20-1 and TRBJ2-1; 7 positions agree with TRBD1. Gene TRBJ2-7 matches the end of the DNA better, so the J call may be wrong. CDR3 length: 16 amino acids. Per germline, CDR1 DFQATT and CDR2 SNEGSKA (reference sequence). This chain's CDR3 is CSARASDRSPYNEQYF. DNA for the CDR3: TGCAGTGCTAGGGCCTCGGACAGGTCCCCCTACAATGAGCAGTACTTC.

Notes on this clonotype: This may be a read error, as it is one base from a much larger clone. The chain uses TRBV29-1 and TRBJ2-1; D remains ambiguous. The CDR3 is 14 residues long. Trimming removed 1 base from V and 0 bases from J, with 7 bases in between. Germline V gene data show CDR1 as SQVTM and CDR2 as ANQGSEA. The CDR3, as DNA: TGCAGCGTTGAAGGGGTGAGCTCCTACAATGAGCAGTTCTTC. Translated, it gives CSVEGVSSYNEQFF.

The sample holds a few counts of this clonotype. V and J are TRBV20-1 and TRBJ2-4, with unresolved D. This CDR3 region has 16 residues. Per germline, CDR1 DFQATT and CDR2 SNEGSKA (reference sequence). V was clipped by 0 bases and J by 2 bases, with 14 bases between them. CDR3 residues: CSARDGSGFTKNIQYF. CDR3 sequence (DNA): TGCAGTGCTAGAGACGGGTCGGGTTTTACCAAAAACATTCAGTACTTC.

The count of this clonotype is one. The junction departs from the called germline gene at one end, perhaps through a read error. The chain has TRBV7-7 and TRBJ2-3; TRBD1 matches 8 bases. The length of the CDR3 is 14 residues. Germline CDR1 SSHAT, CDR2 FNYEAQ (reference sequence). The CDR3 is CASSAETGVDTQYF. The CDR3, as DNA: TGTGCTAGCAGTGCCGAGACAGGGGTGGATACGCAGTATTTT.

This chain uses TRBV20-1 with TRBJ2-7; D not resolved. The germline gives CDR1 DFQATT, CDR2 SNEGSKA (reference sequence). The CDR3 is 15 amino acids. Trimming removed 0 bases at V and 0 bases at J, with 12 bases between. The DNA for the CDR3 is TGCAGTGCTAGAGATGTTACAAAATTCTCCTACGAGCAGTACTTC. This codes for CSARDVTKFSYEQYF.

The chain has TRBV5-1 and TRBJ2-6; tentatively, D is TRBD1 (6 bases). The CDR3 loop spans 16 amino acids. Trimming took off 4 bases at V and 0 bases at J, with 11 bases between the two ends. Looked up from germline, CDR1 is SGHRS and CDR2 is YFSETQ. CDR3 residues: CASSPGHNSGANVLTF. DNA for the CDR3: TGCGCCAGCAGCCCGGGACACAACTCTGGGGCCAACGTCCTGACTTTC.

The chain recombines TRBV28 with TRBJ2-5, with TRBD2 identical over 7 bases. Trimming took 5 bases from V and 11 from J; bases not matched to a gene: 17. This CDR3 has 15 amino acids. Germline V gene data show CDR1 as MDHEN and CDR2 as SYDVKM. The CDR3 reads CASSPAGTTVGEQYF. CDR3 coding DNA: TGTGCCAGCAGTCCGGCCGGGACTACGGTGGGTGAGCAGTACTTC.

This clonotype was counted between two and nine times. The V call is TRBV9, the J call TRBJ2-3; TRBD2 aligns across 10 bases. The V gene end was trimmed by 0 bases and the J gene end by 4 bases; junction bases not matched to a gene: 5. The CDR3 is 16 amino acids. Looked up from germline, CDR1 is SGDLS and CDR2 is YYNGEE. CDR3 sequence reads: CASSVAPAGGPDTQYF. For the CDR3, the DNA is TGTGCCAGCAGCGTAGCACCAGCGGGAGGGCCAGATACGCAGTATTTT.

Turning to this clonotype: This clone may be a read error of a much larger clone one base away. This sequence joins TRBV9 and TRBJ2-1; possibly TRBD2 for D (5 bases). Germline CDR1 is SGDLS and CDR2 is YYNGEE. V lost 4 bases to trimming and J lost 5 bases, with 16 bases between them. This CDR3 comprises 15 residues. This CDR3 is CASSRTDYAHNEQFF. The CDR3 DNA is TGTGCCAGCAGCCGCACCGACTACGCCCACAATGAGCAGTTCTTC.

This clonotype occurred a few times. V is TRBV7-2 and J is TRBJ2-5; a possible D gene is TRBD1 (5 bases). Germline CDR1 SGHTA, CDR2 FQGNSA. Trimming took 2 bases from V and 1 from J, leaving 17 bases between them. The CDR3 loop spans 17 amino acids. As DNA, the CDR3 is TGTGCCAGCAGCTTAACCCCAAGGGGTCAGGGCCAAGAGACCCAGTACTTC. Its translation: CASSLTPRGQGQETQYF.

V is TRBV27 and J is TRBJ2-1; 8 bases are a match to TRBD2. The CDR3 is 15 residues long. Trimming cost V 5 bases and J 13 bases; bases outside gene matches: 16. Per the germline V gene, CDR1 is MNHEY and CDR2 is SMNVEV (reference sequence). CDR3 bases: TGTGCCAGCAGTCCGCCGGGACTAGTGGGAGAGACCCAGTTCTTC. It is translated as CASSPPGLVGETQFF.